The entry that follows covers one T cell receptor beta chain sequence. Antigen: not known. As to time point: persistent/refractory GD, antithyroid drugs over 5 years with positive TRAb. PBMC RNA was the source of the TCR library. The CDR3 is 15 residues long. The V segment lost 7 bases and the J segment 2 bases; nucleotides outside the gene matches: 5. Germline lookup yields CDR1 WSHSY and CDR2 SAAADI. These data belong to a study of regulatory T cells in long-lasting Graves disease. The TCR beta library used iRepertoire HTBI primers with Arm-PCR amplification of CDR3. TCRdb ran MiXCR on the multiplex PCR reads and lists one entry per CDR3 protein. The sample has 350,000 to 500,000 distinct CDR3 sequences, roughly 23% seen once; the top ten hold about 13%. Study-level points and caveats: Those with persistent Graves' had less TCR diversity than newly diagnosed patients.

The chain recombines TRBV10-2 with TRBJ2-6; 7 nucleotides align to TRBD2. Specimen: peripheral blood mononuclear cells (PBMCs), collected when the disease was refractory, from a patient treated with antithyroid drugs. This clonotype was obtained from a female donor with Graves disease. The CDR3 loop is CASIPTSAGANVLTF. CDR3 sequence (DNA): TGCGCCAGCATCCCCACTAGCGCTGGGGCCAACGTCCTGACTTTC.